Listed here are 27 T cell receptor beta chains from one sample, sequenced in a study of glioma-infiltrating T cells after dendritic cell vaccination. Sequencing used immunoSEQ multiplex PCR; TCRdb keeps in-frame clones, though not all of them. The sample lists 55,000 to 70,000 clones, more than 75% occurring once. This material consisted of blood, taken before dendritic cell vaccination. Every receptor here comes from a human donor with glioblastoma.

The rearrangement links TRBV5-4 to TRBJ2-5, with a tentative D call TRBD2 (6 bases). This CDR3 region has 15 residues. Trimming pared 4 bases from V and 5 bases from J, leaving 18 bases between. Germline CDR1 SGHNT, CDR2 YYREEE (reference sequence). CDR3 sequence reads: CASSAVSASEETQYF. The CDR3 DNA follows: TGTGCCAGCAGCGCCGTTTCGGCTAGCGAGGAGACCCAGTACTTC.

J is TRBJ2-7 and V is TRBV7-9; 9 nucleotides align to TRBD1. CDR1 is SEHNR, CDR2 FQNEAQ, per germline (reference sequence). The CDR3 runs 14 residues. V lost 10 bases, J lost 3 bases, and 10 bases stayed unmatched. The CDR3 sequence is CAIPGATGGYEQYF. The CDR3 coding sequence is TGTGCCATCCCAGGGGCGACAGGGGGCTACGAGCAGTACTTC. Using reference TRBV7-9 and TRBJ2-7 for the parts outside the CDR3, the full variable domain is DTGVSQNPRHKITKRGQNVTFRCDPISEHNRLYWYRQTLGQGPEFLTYFQNEAQLEKSRLLSDRFSAERPKGSFSTLEIQRTEQGDSAMYLCAIPGATGGYEQYFGPGTRLTVT.

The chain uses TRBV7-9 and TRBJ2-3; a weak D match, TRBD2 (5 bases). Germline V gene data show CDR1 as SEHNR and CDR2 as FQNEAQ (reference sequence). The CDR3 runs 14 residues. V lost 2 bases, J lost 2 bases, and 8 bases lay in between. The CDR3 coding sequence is TGTGCCAGCAGCTTAACTAGTCCCACAGATACGCAGTATTTT. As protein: CASSLTSPTDTQYF.

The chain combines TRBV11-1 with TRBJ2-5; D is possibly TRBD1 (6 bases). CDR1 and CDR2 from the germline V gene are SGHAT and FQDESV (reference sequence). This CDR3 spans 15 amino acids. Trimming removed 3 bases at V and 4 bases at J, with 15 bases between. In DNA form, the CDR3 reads TGTGCCAGCAGCTTCTCCAGGGGCCCCCCAGAGACCCAGTACTTC. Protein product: CASSFSRGPPETQYF. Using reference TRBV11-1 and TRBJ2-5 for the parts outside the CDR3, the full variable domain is EAEVAQSPRYKITEKSQAVAFWCDPISGHATLYWYRQILGQGPELLVQFQDESVVDDSQLPKDRFSAERLKGVDSTLKIQPAELGDSAMYLCASSFSRGPPETQYFGPGTRLLVL.

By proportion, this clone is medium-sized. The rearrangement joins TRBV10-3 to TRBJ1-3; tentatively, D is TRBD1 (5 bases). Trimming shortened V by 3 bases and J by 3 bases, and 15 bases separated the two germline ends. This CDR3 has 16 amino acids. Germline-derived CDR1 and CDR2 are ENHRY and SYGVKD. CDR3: CAISERSRGGGNTIYF. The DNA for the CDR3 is TGTGCCATCAGTGAAAGGAGCCGGGGGGGTGGAAACACCATATATTTT.

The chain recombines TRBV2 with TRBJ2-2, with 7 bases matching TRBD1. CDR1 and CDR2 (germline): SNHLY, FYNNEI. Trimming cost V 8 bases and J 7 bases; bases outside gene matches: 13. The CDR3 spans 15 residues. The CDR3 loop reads CASALTRQGNGELFF. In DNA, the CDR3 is TGTGCCAGCGCACTTACCCGACAGGGAAACGGGGAGCTGTTTTTT. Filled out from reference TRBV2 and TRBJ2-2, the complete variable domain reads EPEVTQTPSHQVTQMGQEVILRCVPISNHLYFYWYRQILGQKVEFLVSFYNNEISEKSEIFDDQFSVERPDGSNFTLKIRSTKLEDSAMYFCASALTRQGNGELFFGEGSRLTVL.

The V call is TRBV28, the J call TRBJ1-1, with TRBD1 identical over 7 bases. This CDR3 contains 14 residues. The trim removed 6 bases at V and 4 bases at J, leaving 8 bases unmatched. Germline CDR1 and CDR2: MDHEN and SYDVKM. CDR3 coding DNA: TGTGCCAGCAGAATCGTACAGGGGAGCACTGAAGCTTTCTTT. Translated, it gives CASRIVQGSTEAFF.

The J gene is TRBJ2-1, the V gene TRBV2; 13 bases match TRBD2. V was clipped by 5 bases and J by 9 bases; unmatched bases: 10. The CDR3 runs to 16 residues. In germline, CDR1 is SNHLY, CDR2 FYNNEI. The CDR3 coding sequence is TGTGCCAGCAGTCCTCGGACTAGCGGGGGCGGAACTGAGCAGTTCTTC. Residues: CASSPRTSGGGTEQFF.

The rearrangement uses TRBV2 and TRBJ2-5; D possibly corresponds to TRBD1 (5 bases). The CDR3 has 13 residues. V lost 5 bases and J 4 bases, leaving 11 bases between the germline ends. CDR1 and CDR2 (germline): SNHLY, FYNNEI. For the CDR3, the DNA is TGTGCCAGCAGTCAGGGTCTGAGAGAGACCCAGTACTTC. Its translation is CASSQGLRETQYF.

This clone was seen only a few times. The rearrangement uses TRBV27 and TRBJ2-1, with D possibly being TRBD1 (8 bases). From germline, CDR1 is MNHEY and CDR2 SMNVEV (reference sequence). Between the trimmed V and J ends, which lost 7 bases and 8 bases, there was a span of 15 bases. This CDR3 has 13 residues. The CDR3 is CASTPQGGDEQFF. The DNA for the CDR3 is TGTGCCAGCACCCCACAGGGGGGGGATGAGCAGTTCTTC.

The CDR3 DNA sequence: TGTGCCAGCAGCCCCAGGGCAGGGATTACCCCCTACGAGCAGTACTTC. Protein sequence: CASSPRAGITPYEQYF. This chain joins TRBV9 and TRBJ2-7; possibly TRBD1 for D (5 bases). Germline CDR1 SGDLS, CDR2 YYNGEE. CDR3 size: 16 residues. Trimming cost V 4 bases and J 2 bases, with 19 bases left between them.

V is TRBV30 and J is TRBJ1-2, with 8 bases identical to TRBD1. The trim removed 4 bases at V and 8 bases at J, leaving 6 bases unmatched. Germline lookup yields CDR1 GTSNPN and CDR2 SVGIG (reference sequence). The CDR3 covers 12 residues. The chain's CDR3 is CAWTQTGEGYTF. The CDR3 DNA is TGTGCCTGGACCCAGACAGGGGAAGGCTACACCTTC.

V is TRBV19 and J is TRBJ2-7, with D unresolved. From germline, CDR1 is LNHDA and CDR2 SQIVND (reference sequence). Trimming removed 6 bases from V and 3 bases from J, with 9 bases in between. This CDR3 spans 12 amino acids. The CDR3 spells CASRGPFYEQYF. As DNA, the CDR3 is TGTGCCAGTAGGGGCCCCTTCTACGAGCAGTACTTC.

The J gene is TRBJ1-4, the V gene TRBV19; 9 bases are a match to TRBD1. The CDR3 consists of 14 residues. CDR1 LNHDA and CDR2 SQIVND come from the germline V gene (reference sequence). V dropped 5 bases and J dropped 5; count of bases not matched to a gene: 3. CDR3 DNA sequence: TGTGCCAGTAGTGACAGGGGGAGGAATGAAAAACTGTTTTTT. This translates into CASSDRGRNEKLFF.

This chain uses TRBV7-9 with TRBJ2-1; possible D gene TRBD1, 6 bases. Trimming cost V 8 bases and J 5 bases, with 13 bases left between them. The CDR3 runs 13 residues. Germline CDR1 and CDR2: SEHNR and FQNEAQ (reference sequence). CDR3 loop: CASSPNRDNEQFF. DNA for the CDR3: TGTGCCAGCTCCCCCAACAGGGACAATGAGCAGTTCTTC.

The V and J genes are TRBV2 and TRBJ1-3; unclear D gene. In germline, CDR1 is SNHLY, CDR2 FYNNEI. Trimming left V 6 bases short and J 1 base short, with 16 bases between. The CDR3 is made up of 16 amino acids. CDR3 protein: CASRPNPGGSGNTIYF. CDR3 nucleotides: TGTGCCAGCAGGCCAAATCCTGGAGGGTCTGGAAACACCATATATTTT.

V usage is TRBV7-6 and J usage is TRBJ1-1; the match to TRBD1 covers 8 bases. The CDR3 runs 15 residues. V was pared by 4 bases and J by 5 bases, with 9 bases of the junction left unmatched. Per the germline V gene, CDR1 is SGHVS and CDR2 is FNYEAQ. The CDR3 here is CASSSETGAGTEAFF. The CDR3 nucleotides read TGTGCCAGCAGCTCCGAGACAGGGGCGGGAACTGAAGCTTTCTTT.

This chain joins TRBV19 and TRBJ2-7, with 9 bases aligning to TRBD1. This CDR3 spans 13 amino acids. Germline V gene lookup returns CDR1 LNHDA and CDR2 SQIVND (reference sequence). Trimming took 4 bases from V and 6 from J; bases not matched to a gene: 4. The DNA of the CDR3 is TGTGCCAGTAGTAGGGGGACAGGGACCGAGCAGTACTTC. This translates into CASSRGTGTEQYF.

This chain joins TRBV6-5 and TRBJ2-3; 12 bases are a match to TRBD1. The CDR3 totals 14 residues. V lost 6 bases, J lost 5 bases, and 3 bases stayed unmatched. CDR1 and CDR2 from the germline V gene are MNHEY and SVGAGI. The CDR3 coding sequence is TGTGCCAGCAGGGGACAGGGGGCAAGAGATACGCAGTATTTT. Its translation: CASRGQGARDTQYF.

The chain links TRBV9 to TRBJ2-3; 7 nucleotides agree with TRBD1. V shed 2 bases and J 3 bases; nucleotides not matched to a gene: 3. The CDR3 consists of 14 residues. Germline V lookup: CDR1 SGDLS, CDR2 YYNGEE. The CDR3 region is CASSVRTGTDTQYF. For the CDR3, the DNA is TGTGCCAGCAGCGTTAGGACAGGAACAGATACGCAGTATTTT.

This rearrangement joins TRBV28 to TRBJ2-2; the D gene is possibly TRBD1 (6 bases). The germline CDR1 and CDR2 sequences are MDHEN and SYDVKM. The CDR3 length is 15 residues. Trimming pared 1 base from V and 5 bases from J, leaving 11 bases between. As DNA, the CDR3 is TGTGCCAGCAGTTTATCAGGGGCGCGGACCGGGGAGCTGTTTTTT. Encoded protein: CASSLSGARTGELFF.

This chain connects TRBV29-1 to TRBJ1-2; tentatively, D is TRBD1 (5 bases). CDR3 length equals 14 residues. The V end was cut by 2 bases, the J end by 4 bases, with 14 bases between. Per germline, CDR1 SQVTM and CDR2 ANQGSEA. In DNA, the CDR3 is TGCAGCGTTGAACCTATGAGCAGGGCCTATGGCTACACCTTC. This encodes CSVEPMSRAYGYTF.

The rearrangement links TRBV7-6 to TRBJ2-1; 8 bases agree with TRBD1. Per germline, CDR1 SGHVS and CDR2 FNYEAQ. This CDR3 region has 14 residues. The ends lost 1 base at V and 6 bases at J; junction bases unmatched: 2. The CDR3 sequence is CASSLVGTGNEQFF. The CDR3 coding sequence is TGTGCCAGCAGCTTAGTAGGGACAGGCAATGAGCAGTTCTTC.

For the CDR3, the DNA is TGTGCCAGCAGCTTGGGAGTGGGTCGCACAGATACGCAGTATTTT. Its protein product is CASSLGVGRTDTQYF. The chain recombines TRBV7-9 with TRBJ2-3, with a possible D match to TRBD2 (5 bases). Germline V gives CDR1 SEHNR, CDR2 FQNEAQ (reference sequence). The CDR3 is made up of 15 amino acids. V lost 3 bases to trimming and J lost 1 base, with 11 bases between them.

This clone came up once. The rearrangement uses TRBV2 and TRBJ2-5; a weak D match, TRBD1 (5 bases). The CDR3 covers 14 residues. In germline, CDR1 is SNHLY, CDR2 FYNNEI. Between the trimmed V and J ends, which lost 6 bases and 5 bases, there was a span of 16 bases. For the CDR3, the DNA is TGTGCCAGCAGGGGGCTGGACGCGGCGGAGACCCAGTACTTC. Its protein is CASRGLDAAETQYF.

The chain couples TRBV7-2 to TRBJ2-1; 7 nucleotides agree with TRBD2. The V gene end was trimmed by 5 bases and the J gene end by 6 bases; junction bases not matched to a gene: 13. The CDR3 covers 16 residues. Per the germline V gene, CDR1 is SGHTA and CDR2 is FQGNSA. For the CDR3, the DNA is TGTGCCAGCAGCCCTAACCTCGGGACTAACCTCAATGAGCAGTTCTTC. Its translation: CASSPNLGTNLNEQFF. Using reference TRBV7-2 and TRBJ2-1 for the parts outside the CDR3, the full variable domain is GAGVSQSPSNKVTEKGKDVELRCDPISGHTALYWYRQSLGQGLEFLIYFQGNSAPDKSGLPSDRFSAERTGGSVSTLTIQRTQQEDSAVYLCASSPNLGTNLNEQFFGPGTRLTVL.

As DNA, the CDR3 is TGTGCCAGCAGTGGCCCCGGCGGGACCCAGTATTTT. Amino acid sequence: CASSGPGGTQYF. The chain is built from TRBV2 and TRBJ2-3; TRBD2 might be the D (6 bases). CDR3 length equals 12 residues. V lost 4 bases to trimming and J lost 12 bases, with 14 bases between them. From germline, CDR1 is SNHLY and CDR2 FYNNEI.